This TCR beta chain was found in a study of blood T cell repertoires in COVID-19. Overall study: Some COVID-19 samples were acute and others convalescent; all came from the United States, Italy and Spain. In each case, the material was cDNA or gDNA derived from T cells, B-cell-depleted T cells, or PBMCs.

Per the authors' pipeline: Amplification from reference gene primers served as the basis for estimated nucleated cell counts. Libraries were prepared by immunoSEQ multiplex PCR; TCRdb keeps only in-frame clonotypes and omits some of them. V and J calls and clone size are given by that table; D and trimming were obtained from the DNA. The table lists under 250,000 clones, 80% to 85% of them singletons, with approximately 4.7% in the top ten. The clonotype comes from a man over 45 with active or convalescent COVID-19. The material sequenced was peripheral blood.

As DNA, the CDR3 is TGTGCCAGCTCCGGACAGTTTTATGGCTACACCTTC. Translation: CASSGQFYGYTF. The chain has TRBV18 and TRBJ1-2, with D possibly being TRBD1 (6 bases). CDR1 and CDR2 from the germline V gene are KGHSH and LQKENI. This CDR3 is 12 amino acids long. The V end was cut by 6 bases, the J end by 5 bases, with 10 bases between. The full variable domain, rest sourced from reference TRBV18 and TRBJ1-2, is NAGVMQNPRHLVRRRGQEARLRCSPMKGHSHVYWYRQLPEEGLKFMVYLQKENIIDESGMPKERFSAEFPKEGPSILRIQQVVRGDSAAYFCASSGQFYGYTFGSGTRLTVV.